These T cell receptor beta chains were read from a single sample in a study of blood T cells in healthy people across ages. One entry per CDR3 protein results from TCRdb running MiXCR on the 5' RACE reads. The sample shows about 640,000 distinct CDR3 sequences, 58% of them seen only once. The specimen sequenced was blood. The receptor set was obtained from a man aged 60 to 69 in good health. Each CDR3 is given with its conserved first and last residue. Fields, in order: CDR3 length, clone size, J gene, D gene, V gene, CDR3 protein, CDR3 DNA. The D gene is left open where the match is weak. A clone size is listed for some rows: how often the clone was seen (once, few, many), or a class if it is expanded.

len: 14; abundance: few; j_gene: TRBJ1-4; d_gene: -; v_gene: TRBV15; CDR3aa: CATSREERGEKLFF; CDR3nt: TGTGCCACCAGCAGAGAGGAACGAGGGGAAAAACTGTTTTTT
len: 15; abundance: -; j_gene: TRBJ2-1; d_gene: TRBD2; v_gene: TRBV3-1; CDR3aa: CASSSRTSGGDEQFF; CDR3nt: TGTGCCAGCAGCTCTCGGACTAGCGGGGGGGATGAGCAGTTCTTC
len: 15; abundance: -; j_gene: TRBJ1-2; d_gene: -; v_gene: TRBV5-1; CDR3aa: CASSLGSLTNYGYTF; CDR3nt: TGCGCCAGCAGCTTGGGCTCACTGACTAACTATGGCTACACCTTC
len: 18; abundance: -; j_gene: TRBJ2-6; d_gene: TRBD1; v_gene: TRBV6-5; CDR3aa: CASSSLGTGSAGANVLTF; CDR3nt: TGTGCCAGCAGTTCCCTCGGGACAGGGTCGGCTGGGGCCAACGTCCTGACTTTC
len: 14; abundance: few; j_gene: TRBJ1-4; d_gene: -; v_gene: TRBV28; CDR3aa: CASSYGTLGEKLFF; CDR3nt: TGTGCCAGCAGTTACGGAACGCTTGGGGAAAAACTGTTTTTT
len: 14; abundance: -; j_gene: TRBJ2-7; d_gene: TRBD1; v_gene: TRBV20-1; CDR3aa: CSARDRKGGHEQYF; CDR3nt: TGCAGTGCTAGAGATCGAAAAGGGGGCCACGAGCAGTACTTC
len: 12; abundance: -; j_gene: TRBJ2-1; d_gene: TRBD1; v_gene: TRBV5-1; CDR3aa: CASRPDRAEQFF; CDR3nt: TGCGCCAGCAGACCGGACAGGGCTGAGCAGTTCTTC
len: 16; abundance: -; j_gene: TRBJ2-5; d_gene: TRBD2; v_gene: TRBV3-1; CDR3aa: CASSTKKRGGEETQYF; CDR3nt: TGTGCCAGCAGCACAAAAAAGCGGGGGGGCGAGGAGACCCAGTACTTC
len: 14; abundance: once; j_gene: TRBJ2-7; d_gene: -; v_gene: TRBV28; CDR3aa: CASKGGVTYNEQYF; CDR3nt: TGTGCCAGCAAGGGGGGGGTGACCTACAATGAGCAGTACTTC
len: 13; abundance: once; j_gene: TRBJ2-3; d_gene: TRBD2; v_gene: TRBV2; CDR3aa: CASTRSGDGTQYF; CDR3nt: TGTGCCAGCACCCGAAGCGGGGACGGTACGCAGTATTTT
len: 17; abundance: -; j_gene: TRBJ1-2; d_gene: -; v_gene: TRBV10-3; CDR3aa: CAISDPGMKGTNYGYTF; CDR3nt: TGTGCCATCAGTGACCCCGGGATGAAGGGGACGAACTATGGCTACACCTTC
len: 16; abundance: -; j_gene: TRBJ1-2; d_gene: -; v_gene: TRBV29-1; CDR3aa: CSVAGSPTSTNYGYTF; CDR3nt: TGCAGCGTCGCAGGGTCCCCTACATCAACTAACTATGGCTACACCTTC
len: 17; abundance: -; j_gene: TRBJ2-4; d_gene: TRBD2; v_gene: TRBV20-1; CDR3aa: CSARDLKVRGLADEQYF; CDR3nt: TGCAGCGCTAGAGATCTAAAGGTCCGGGGACTAGCGGATGAGCAGTACTTC
len: 13; abundance: -; j_gene: TRBJ2-5; d_gene: -; v_gene: TRBV20-1; CDR3aa: CSAYATGKETQYF; CDR3nt: TGCAGTGCATACGCAACAGGGAAAGAGACCCAGTACTTC
len: 16; abundance: -; j_gene: TRBJ2-6; d_gene: -; v_gene: TRBV4-1; CDR3aa: CASSQERGTGANVLTF; CDR3nt: TGCGCCAGCAGCCAAGAAAGAGGGACCGGGGCCAACGTCCTGACTTTC
len: 15; abundance: once; j_gene: TRBJ2-3; d_gene: TRBD1; v_gene: TRBV5-1; CDR3aa: CASGRQGADTDTQYF; CDR3nt: TGCGCCAGCGGCCGTCAGGGGGCCGACACAGATACGCAGTATTTT
len: 15; abundance: -; j_gene: TRBJ2-7; d_gene: TRBD2; v_gene: TRBV2; CDR3aa: CASSPGTSGPYEQYF; CDR3nt: TGTGCCAGCAGTCCCGGGACTAGCGGGCCCTACGAGCAGTACTTC
len: 13; abundance: -; j_gene: TRBJ2-7; d_gene: TRBD1; v_gene: TRBV6-1; CDR3aa: CASSGTGDYEQYF; CDR3nt: TGTGCCAGCAGTGGAACAGGGGACTACGAGCAGTACTTC
len: 13; abundance: -; j_gene: TRBJ1-1; d_gene: TRBD1; v_gene: TRBV20-1; CDR3aa: CSARAGQTLEAFF; CDR3nt: TGCAGTGCTCGGGCGGGACAGACCCTTGAAGCTTTCTTT
len: 15; abundance: once; j_gene: TRBJ2-1; d_gene: -; v_gene: TRBV7-2; CDR3aa: CASSLARGSFNEQFF; CDR3nt: TGTGCCAGCAGCTTAGCGCGGGGTAGCTTCAATGAGCAGTTCTTC
len: 14; abundance: once; j_gene: TRBJ1-1; d_gene: -; v_gene: TRBV5-6; CDR3aa: CASSHFWLGTEAFF; CDR3nt: TGTGCCAGCAGCCATTTCTGGTTGGGCACTGAAGCTTTCTTT
len: 14; abundance: -; j_gene: TRBJ1-2; d_gene: -; v_gene: TRBV6-6; CDR3aa: CASSYSRGQVGYTF; CDR3nt: TGTGCCAGCAGTTACTCGAGGGGCCAGGTCGGCTACACCTTC
len: 15; abundance: -; j_gene: TRBJ2-5; d_gene: -; v_gene: TRBV15; CDR3aa: CATSQGGIGPETQYF; CDR3nt: TGTGCCACCAGTCAAGGGGGGATTGGGCCAGAGACCCAGTACTTC
len: 15; abundance: -; j_gene: TRBJ1-1; d_gene: TRBD1; v_gene: TRBV7-2; CDR3aa: CASSYRDSSWTEAFF; CDR3nt: TGTGCCAGCAGCTACCGGGACAGCTCTTGGACTGAAGCTTTCTTT
len: 15; abundance: -; j_gene: TRBJ1-1; d_gene: TRBD1; v_gene: TRBV5-1; CDR3aa: CASSLGTGGTTEAFF; CDR3nt: TGCGCCAGCAGCCTAGGGACAGGGGGGACCACTGAAGCTTTCTTT
len: 16; abundance: -; j_gene: TRBJ2-5; d_gene: TRBD2; v_gene: TRBV6-1; CDR3aa: CASSMTEGSGKETQYF; CDR3nt: TGTGCCAGCAGTATGACAGAAGGTAGCGGGAAAGAGACCCAGTACTTC
len: 15; abundance: once; j_gene: TRBJ1-4; d_gene: -; v_gene: TRBV7-9; CDR3aa: CASSSEGQGGEKLFF; CDR3nt: TGTGCCAGCAGCTCCGAGGGACAAGGGGGTGAAAAACTGTTTTTT
len: 15; abundance: once; j_gene: TRBJ1-2; d_gene: -; v_gene: TRBV5-4; CDR3aa: CASTRSEAGVYGYTF; CDR3nt: TGTGCCAGCACCCGCTCGGAGGCTGGGGTCTATGGCTACACCTTC
len: 15; abundance: few; j_gene: TRBJ2-7; d_gene: TRBD1; v_gene: TRBV24-1; CDR3aa: CATSDPHRGEYEQYF; CDR3nt: TGTGCCACCAGTGATCCCCACAGGGGCGAATACGAGCAGTACTTC
len: 15; abundance: -; j_gene: TRBJ2-7; d_gene: TRBD2; v_gene: TRBV20-1; CDR3aa: CSALSGGVASYEQYF; CDR3nt: TGCAGTGCACTAAGCGGGGGGGTCGCCTCCTACGAGCAGTACTTC
len: 12; abundance: -; j_gene: TRBJ2-1; d_gene: -; v_gene: TRBV28; CDR3aa: CASSLAGTAQFF; CDR3nt: TGTGCCAGCAGTTTAGCGGGGACCGCGCAGTTCTTC
len: 16; abundance: -; j_gene: TRBJ2-5; d_gene: TRBD2; v_gene: TRBV29-1; CDR3aa: CSVEDPLTSGGETQYF; CDR3nt: TGCAGCGTTGAAGACCCTTTGACTAGCGGGGGGGAGACCCAGTACTTC
len: 13; abundance: -; j_gene: TRBJ1-1; d_gene: -; v_gene: TRBV29-1; CDR3aa: CSVMENRDTEAFF; CDR3nt: TGCAGCGTTATGGAAAACAGGGACACTGAAGCTTTCTTT
len: 14; abundance: -; j_gene: TRBJ1-2; d_gene: -; v_gene: TRBV6-4; CDR3aa: CATSRQPGSDGYTF; CDR3nt: TGTGCCACCTCGAGGCAGCCGGGGTCGGATGGCTACACCTTC
len: 14; abundance: -; j_gene: TRBJ2-5; d_gene: -; v_gene: TRBV20-1; CDR3aa: CSARDQTGIGTQYF; CDR3nt: TGCAGTGCTAGAGATCAGACGGGCATCGGGACCCAGTACTTC
len: 15; abundance: -; j_gene: TRBJ2-7; d_gene: TRBD2; v_gene: TRBV5-1; CDR3aa: CASSIAGGLSYEQYF; CDR3nt: TGCGCCAGCAGCATAGCGGGGGGCCTCTCCTACGAGCAGTACTTC
len: 14; abundance: few; j_gene: TRBJ2-7; d_gene: -; v_gene: TRBV12-3/TRBV12-4; CDR3aa: CASSLRGTGYEQYF; CDR3nt: TGTGCCAGCAGTTTAAGGGGAACGGGCTACGAGCAGTACTTC
len: 13; abundance: -; j_gene: TRBJ2-1; d_gene: -; v_gene: TRBV7-2; CDR3aa: CASSLPTSNEQFF; CDR3nt: TGTGCCAGCAGTCTCCCCACTTCCAATGAGCAGTTCTTC
len: 12; abundance: -; j_gene: TRBJ2-3; d_gene: -; v_gene: TRBV7-2; CDR3aa: CASSLWRDTQYF; CDR3nt: TGTGCCAGCAGCTTATGGAGGGATACGCAGTATTTT
len: 15; abundance: -; j_gene: TRBJ2-1; d_gene: TRBD2; v_gene: TRBV5-1; CDR3aa: CASSLAGGDSNEQFF; CDR3nt: TGCGCCAGCAGCTTGGCGGGGGGGGATAGTAATGAGCAGTTCTTC
len: 15; abundance: few; j_gene: TRBJ2-7; d_gene: -; v_gene: TRBV18; CDR3aa: CASSPSRGGSGEQYF; CDR3nt: TGTGCCAGCTCACCATCCCGTGGGGGCTCAGGTGAGCAGTACTTC
len: 13; abundance: -; j_gene: TRBJ1-2; d_gene: -; v_gene: TRBV3-1; CDR3aa: CASSQGGSRGYTF; CDR3nt: TGTGCCAGCAGCCAAGGGGGGTCCCGGGGCTACACCTTC
len: 15; abundance: few; j_gene: TRBJ2-1; d_gene: TRBD2; v_gene: TRBV6-6; CDR3aa: CASSRGTSGNNEQFF; CDR3nt: TGTGCCAGCAGTCGCGGGACTAGCGGTAACAATGAGCAGTTCTTC
len: 14; abundance: -; j_gene: TRBJ2-5; d_gene: TRBD1; v_gene: TRBV28; CDR3aa: CASSPGQSEETQYF; CDR3nt: TGTGCCAGCAGTCCGGGACAGTCCGAGGAGACCCAGTACTTC
len: 17; abundance: -; j_gene: TRBJ2-7; d_gene: TRBD2; v_gene: TRBV13; CDR3aa: CASSSWTSGGQRGEQYF; CDR3nt: TGTGCCAGCAGTTCCTGGACTAGCGGGGGCCAACGCGGCGAGCAGTACTTC
len: 16; abundance: few; j_gene: TRBJ1-2; d_gene: -; v_gene: TRBV6-1; CDR3aa: CASSEGSGTLHYGYTF; CDR3nt: TGTGCCAGCAGTGAAGGTAGCGGGACACTACACTATGGCTACACCTTC
len: 15; abundance: -; j_gene: TRBJ1-5; d_gene: -; v_gene: TRBV20-1; CDR3aa: CSARAGQTSNQPQHF; CDR3nt: TGCAGTGCTAGAGCGGGACAAACTAGCAATCAGCCCCAGCATTTT
len: 15; abundance: once; j_gene: TRBJ1-5; d_gene: -; v_gene: TRBV5-1; CDR3aa: CASSPAGDSNQPQHF; CDR3nt: TGCGCCAGCAGCCCCGCGGGAGATAGCAATCAGCCCCAGCATTTT
len: 13; abundance: once; j_gene: TRBJ2-7; d_gene: TRBD2; v_gene: TRBV28; CDR3aa: CASSPGGDCEQYF; CDR3nt: TGTGCCAGCAGCCCCGGGGGGGACTGCGAGCAGTACTTC
len: 16; abundance: few; j_gene: TRBJ2-6; d_gene: -; v_gene: TRBV27; CDR3aa: CASSSTGISGANVLTF; CDR3nt: TGTGCCAGCAGTTCCACAGGAATCTCTGGGGCCAACGTCCTGACTTTC